This entry features one T cell receptor (beta chain) sequence. What it binds is not known. This record belongs to a study of vaccination and CD4 T cells after COVID-19. Stated treatment: roughly nine-day PBMC culture with coronavirus spike peptide pools or control peptides (ViraFEST assay). The CDR3 is made up of 13 amino acids. Trimming pared 2 bases from V and 8 bases from J, leaving 12 bases between. Germline-derived CDR1 and CDR2 are MNHNS and SASEGT. The Oncomine TCR Beta short-read assay was applied to DNA of cultured CD4+ T cells. TCRdb processed the PCR reads anew with MiXCR; each CDR3 protein has one entry. Of 20,000 to 30,000 distinct CDR3 sequences listed, 35% to 50% are singletons.

This receptor was identified in a human donor who had recovered from COVID-19. The rearrangement uses TRBV6-1 and TRBJ1-2, with D possibly matching TRBD1 (6 bases). Sequences were obtained from CD4+ T cells from blood, cultured in vitro. In nucleotides, the CDR3 is TGTGCCAGCAGTGAAAGTAGGGGGGGGGGCTACACCTTC. Amino acids: CASSESRGGGYTF.